The next 6 T cell receptor beta chains were all read from a single sample in a study of blood T cell repertoires in COVID-19. The table came from immunoSEQ multiplex PCR; TCRdb's copy has only in-frame clones and leaves some out. The sample comprises about 310,000 clones, about 91% of which are singletons, and 8% to 10% rests with the top ten. The sequenced sample consisted of PBMCs or T cells enriched from blood (not recorded which). The receptors originated from a woman in her 40s who had recovered from COVID-19.

V and J are TRBV19 and TRBJ1-3; TRBD1 aligns across 8 bases. This CDR3 has 13 amino acids. CDR1 LNHDA and CDR2 SQIVND come from the germline V gene (reference sequence). The V gene end was trimmed by 10 bases and the J gene end by 5 bases; junction bases not matched to a gene: 7. CDR3 nucleotide sequence: TGTGCCACCACGGGGACAGGAAGAAACACCATATATTTT. It specifies CATTGTGRNTIYF.

This CDR3 reads CASSLGQGVPYEQYF. CDR3 in DNA: TGTGCCAGCAGCTTGGGACAGGGGGTCCCCTACGAGCAGTACTTC. The V call is TRBV11-1, the J call TRBJ2-7; TRBD1 matches 11 bases. There are 15 residues in the CDR3. V was pared by 3 bases and J by 2 bases, with 3 bases of the junction left unmatched. Looked up from germline, CDR1 is SGHAT and CDR2 is FQDESV (reference sequence). Filled out from reference TRBV11-1 and TRBJ2-7, the complete variable domain reads EAEVAQSPRYKITEKSQAVAFWCDPISGHATLYWYRQILGQGPELLVQFQDESVVDDSQLPKDRFSAERLKGVDSTLKIQPAELGDSAMYLCASSLGQGVPYEQYFGPGTRLTVT.

The chain has TRBV24-1 and TRBJ1-2, with a possible D match to TRBD1 (6 bases). The CDR3 extends over 15 amino acids. Germline CDR1 KGHDR, CDR2 SFDVKD. Trimming shortened V by 4 bases and J by 3 bases, and 14 bases separated the two germline ends. CDR3 nucleotide sequence: TGTGCCACCAGTGACCCCAAACAGGGCCACTATGGCTACACCTTC. This gives the protein CATSDPKQGHYGYTF.

The V gene is TRBV6-5, the J gene TRBJ1-6, with D unclear. The CDR3 totals 12 residues. Trimming shortened V by 6 bases and J by 6 bases, and 6 bases separated the two germline ends. Per the germline V gene, CDR1 is MNHEY and CDR2 is SVGAGI. The CDR3 DNA reads as TGTGCCAGCAGGCCGGGTAATTCACCCCTCCACTTT. Protein sequence: CASRPGNSPLHF.

As concerns this clone: One end of the junction does not line up with germline, which may come from a read error. This rearrangement joins TRBV7-7 to TRBJ2-7; no reliable D call. The V gene's germline CDR1 is SSHAT and CDR2 FNYEAQ (reference sequence). This CDR3 is built from 14 residues. The CDR3 spells CASSLAPSSYEQYF. In DNA form, the CDR3 reads TGTGCTAGCAGCTTAGCACCTAGCTCCTACGAGCAGTACTTC.

V and J are TRBV9 and TRBJ2-1; 10 nucleotides line up with TRBD1. There are 15 residues in the CDR3. Germline assignment: CDR1 SGDLS and CDR2 YYNGEE. The V segment lost 0 bases and the J segment 8 bases; nucleotides outside the gene matches: 5. The CDR3 loop is CASSVVGQGDDEQFF. The CDR3, as DNA: TGTGCCAGCAGCGTAGTAGGACAGGGGGATGATGAGCAGTTCTTC.